The rows below give T cell receptor beta chains drawn from one sample of a study of blood T cell repertoires in COVID-19. Assay: immunoSEQ multiplex PCR; the TCRdb copy retains only in-frame clones and omits some. The sample has about 80,000 clones, roughly 80% seen once. Sequencing was performed on peripheral blood. Receptors originate from a woman aged 70-85 years with acute or convalescent COVID-19. CDR3s include the opening cysteine and the closing phenylalanine or tryptophan. A D gene is named only where the DNA matches it firmly. Some rows mark clone size as missing; the rest say once, few, many or name a class of expanded clone.

TGCGCCAGCAGCATAGACAGGGAGAACTATGGCTACACCTTC	CASSIDRENYGYTF	TRBV23-1	TRBJ1-2	TRBD1	NA
TGCGCCAGCAGCAGCCTACAGGGACCCCAAGAGACCCAGTACTTC	CASSSLQGPQETQYF	TRBV5-1	TRBJ2-5	NA	NA
TGTGCCAGCAGCACGAGGACAGGGAAGAACTATGGCTACACCTTC	CASSTRTGKNYGYTF	TRBV7-8	TRBJ1-2	TRBD1	NA
TGTGCCACCAGTGATTCCCGGACAAGGACTAATGAAAAACTGTTTTTT	CATSDSRTRTNEKLFF	TRBV24-1	TRBJ1-4	NA	NA
TGTGCCAGCAGCTCCGGGACACCAAACACTGAAGCTTTCTTT	CASSSGTPNTEAFF	TRBV28	TRBJ1-1	NA	NA
TGCAGCGTTGGGGTAACGGCAGGGCCATACGAGCAGTACTTC	CSVGVTAGPYEQYF	TRBV29-1	TRBJ2-7	NA	NA
TGTGCCAGCAGCTTGACAGGGGAGAGCTACGAGCAGTACTTC	CASSLTGESYEQYF	TRBV11-2	TRBJ2-7	TRBD1	NA
TGCGCCAGCAGCTTGGGGGGCGGATCCTACGAGCAGTACTTC	CASSLGGGSYEQYF	TRBV5-1	TRBJ2-7	NA	NA
TGTGCCAGCAGTGAATTTTCGGGAGTTACCACCTCCTACGAGCAGTACTTC	CASSEFSGVTTSYEQYF	TRBV2	TRBJ2-7	NA	few
TGTGCCAGCAGCGTAGATTCAGGGGCGCACGTTACTAGGCTGTCCTACAATGAGCAGTTCTTC	CASSVDSGAHVTRLSYNEQFF	TRBV9	TRBJ2-1	NA	NA
TGTGCCAGCAGTGTCGGGAGCCGGTATGGCTACACCTTC	CASSVGSRYGYTF	TRBV2	TRBJ1-2	NA	NA
TGTGCCATCAGTGTGGACAGCTCCTACGAGCAGTACTTC	CAISVDSSYEQYF	TRBV10-3	TRBJ2-7	NA	NA
TGTGCCAGCAGCCAACGGGGAGGGGACTCACCCCTCCACTTT	CASSQRGGDSPLHF	TRBV14	TRBJ1-6	NA	NA
TGTGCCAGCAGCTTGGAGTTAGCGGGAGAAGAGACCCAGTACTTC	CASSLELAGEETQYF	TRBV5-6	TRBJ2-5	TRBD2	NA
TGTGCCAGCAGCTTCGGTAGCGGGACCGGGGAGCTGTTTTTT	CASSFGSGTGELFF	TRBV7-2	TRBJ2-2	TRBD2	NA
TGTGCCAGTAGTACACGGGACAGGGGTTTCGGGTCTGGAAACACCATATATTTT	CASSTRDRGFGSGNTIYF	TRBV19	TRBJ1-3	TRBD1	NA
TGTGCCAGCAGCTTGGGCTCGGGACTAGCGGTCACAGATACGCAGTATTTT	CASSLGSGLAVTDTQYF	TRBV5-4	TRBJ2-3	TRBD2	NA
TGTGCCAGCAGCTTCTCCTCGCGCTTGCCCTACAATGAGCAGTTCTTC	CASSFSSRLPYNEQFF	TRBV11-2	TRBJ2-1	NA	NA
TGTGCCAGCAGCTCCGGGGCTAGCGGGAGTTTGTATACGCAGTATTTT	CASSSGASGSLYTQYF	TRBV5-4	TRBJ2-3	TRBD2	NA
TGTGCCAGCTCACCAGTCGGCCTAGCGGGAGAGACCCAGTACTTC	CASSPVGLAGETQYF	TRBV18	TRBJ2-5	TRBD2	once
TGTGCCAGCCGTTCGGGTCTAGGGGCGGGACGGGGAAATGAGCAGTTCTTC	CASRSGLGAGRGNEQFF	TRBV2	TRBJ2-1	NA	NA
TGTGCCAGCAGCGAGCAAAACACTGAAGCTTTCTTT	CASSEQNTEAFF	TRBV5-6	TRBJ1-1	NA	few
TGTGCCTGGAGTGTTGGGACAGGCTCCTACGAGCAGTACTTC	CAWSVGTGSYEQYF	TRBV30	TRBJ2-7	TRBD1	NA
TGCGCCAGCAGCCAAGAACCAGGGGCTCCGGGTCAGCCCCAGCATTTT	CASSQEPGAPGQPQHF	TRBV4-1	TRBJ1-5	NA	once
TGTGCCAGCAGTAGGGGACAATCCTATAATTCACCCCTCCACTTT	CASSRGQSYNSPLHF	TRBV6-5	TRBJ1-6	NA	few
TGCGCCAGCAGCTCTAGGACAGGGCGCGGCTATGGCTACACCTTC	CASSSRTGRGYGYTF	TRBV10-2	TRBJ1-2	TRBD1	NA
TGCGCCAGCAGCCAAGAAGGGCGGAGCGGTCACACCGGGGAGCTGTTTTTT	CASSQEGRSGHTGELFF	TRBV4-1	TRBJ2-2	NA	NA
TGTGCCAGCAGCGTCCTAGAGCAGTACTTC	CASSVLEQYF	TRBV7-3	TRBJ2-7	NA	NA
TGTGCCAGCAGCGAACCCCCAGGATCGTCCGGGGAGCTGTTTTTT	CASSEPPGSSGELFF	TRBV9	TRBJ2-2	NA	NA
TGTGCCAGCTCACCGGGGGCGTCTCTAAACAATGAGCAGTTCTTC	CASSPGASLNNEQFF	TRBV18	TRBJ2-1	NA	NA
TGTGCCAGCAGCTCAAACAGGGTTTCCTACGAGCAGTACTTC	CASSSNRVSYEQYF	TRBV11-2	TRBJ2-7	NA	NA
TGTGCCAGCAGCTCTCCGAGGAGGCTAGCGGGGTACAATGAGCAGTTCTTC	CASSSPRRLAGYNEQFF	TRBV7-2	TRBJ2-1	TRBD2	NA
TGTGCCAGTAGTATAGCGGGAGAGACCCAGTACTTC	CASSIAGETQYF	TRBV19	TRBJ2-5	NA	NA
TGTGCCTGGAGTGGGGCCAGTCGAAAGACCCAGTACTTC	CAWSGASRKTQYF	TRBV30	TRBJ2-5	NA	NA
TGTGCCAGCAGTGGTCGGGTGACTGGTACTTATAGCAATCAGCCCCAGCATTTT	CASSGRVTGTYSNQPQHF	TRBV6-1	TRBJ1-5	NA	NA
TGCGCCAGCAGCCGTGGGACTAGCGGGGGAGTTCTCCAAGAGACCCAGTACTTC	CASSRGTSGGVLQETQYF	TRBV4-1	TRBJ2-5	TRBD2	NA
TGTGCCAGCAGTGTCGGGACAGGTATTTTTTCCGGAAACACCATATATTTT	CASSVGTGIFSGNTIYF	TRBV2	TRBJ1-3	TRBD1	few
TGTGCCAGCAGGCTAGCGGGAGGCGAAGAGACCCAGTACTTC	CASRLAGGEETQYF	TRBV2	TRBJ2-5	TRBD2	NA
TGCACCAGCAGTCAGAACAGGGCGGCGCGGCAGGAGGATTCACCCCTCCACTTT	CTSSQNRAARQEDSPLHF	TRBV1	TRBJ1-6	NA	NA
TGCAGCGTTTCCACACCGCGGAGCACTGAAGCTTTCTTT	CSVSTPRSTEAFF	TRBV29-1	TRBJ1-1	NA	NA
TGCGCCAGCAGCTTGGTGGTTAGCGGCACCGGGGAGCTGTTTTTT	CASSLVVSGTGELFF	TRBV5-1	TRBJ2-2	NA	once
TGCGCCAGCAAAACGGGGGGCGCATCGGGAAATTCACCCCTCCACTTT	CASKTGGASGNSPLHF	TRBV5-1	TRBJ1-6	NA	NA